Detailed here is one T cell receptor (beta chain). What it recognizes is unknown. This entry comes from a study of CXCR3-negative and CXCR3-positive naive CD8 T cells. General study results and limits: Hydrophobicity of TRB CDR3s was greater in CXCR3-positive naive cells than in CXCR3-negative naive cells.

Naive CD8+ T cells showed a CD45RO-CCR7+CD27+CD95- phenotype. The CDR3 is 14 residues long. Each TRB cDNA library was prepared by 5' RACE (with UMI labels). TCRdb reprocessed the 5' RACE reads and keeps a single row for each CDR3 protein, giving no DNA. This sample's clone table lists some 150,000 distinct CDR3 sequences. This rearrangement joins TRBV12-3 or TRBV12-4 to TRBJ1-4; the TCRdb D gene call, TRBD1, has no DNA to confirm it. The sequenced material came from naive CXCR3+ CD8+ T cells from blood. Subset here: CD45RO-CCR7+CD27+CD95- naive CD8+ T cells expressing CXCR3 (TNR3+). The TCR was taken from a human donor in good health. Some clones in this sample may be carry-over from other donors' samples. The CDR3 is CASAGEGGNEKLFF.